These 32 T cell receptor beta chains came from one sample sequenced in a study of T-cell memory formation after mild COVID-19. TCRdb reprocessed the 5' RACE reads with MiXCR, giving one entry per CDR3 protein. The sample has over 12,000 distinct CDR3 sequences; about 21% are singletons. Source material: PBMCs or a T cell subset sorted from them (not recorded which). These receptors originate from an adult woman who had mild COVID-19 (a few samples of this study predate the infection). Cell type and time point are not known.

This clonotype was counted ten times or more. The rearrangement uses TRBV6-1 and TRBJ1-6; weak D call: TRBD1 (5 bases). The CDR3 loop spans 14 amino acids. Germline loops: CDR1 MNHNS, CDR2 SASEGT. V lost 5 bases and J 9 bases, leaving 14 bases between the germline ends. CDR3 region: CASSQLGTSSPLHF. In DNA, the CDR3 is TGTGCCAGCAGTCAACTAGGGACGTCTTCACCCCTCCACTTT.

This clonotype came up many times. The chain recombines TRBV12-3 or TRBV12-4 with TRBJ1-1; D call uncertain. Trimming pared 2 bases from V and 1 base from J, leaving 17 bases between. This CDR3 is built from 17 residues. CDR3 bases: TGTGCCAGCAGTTTAAACCCGGTCGGGCAGCAGAACACTGAAGCTTTCTTT. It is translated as CASSLNPVGQQNTEAFF.

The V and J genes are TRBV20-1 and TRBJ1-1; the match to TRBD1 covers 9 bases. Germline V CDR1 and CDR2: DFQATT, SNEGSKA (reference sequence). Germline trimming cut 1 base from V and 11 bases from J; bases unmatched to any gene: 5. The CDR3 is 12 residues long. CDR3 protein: CSARGSGTGAFF. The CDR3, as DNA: TGCAGTGCTAGAGGGTCGGGGACAGGGGCTTTCTTT.

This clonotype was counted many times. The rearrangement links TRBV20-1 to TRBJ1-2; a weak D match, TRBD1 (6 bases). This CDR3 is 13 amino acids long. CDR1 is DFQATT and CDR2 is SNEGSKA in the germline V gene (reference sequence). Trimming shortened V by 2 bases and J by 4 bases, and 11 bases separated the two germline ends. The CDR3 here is CSARNRATYGYTF. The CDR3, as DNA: TGCAGTGCTAGAAACAGGGCTACCTATGGCTACACCTTC.

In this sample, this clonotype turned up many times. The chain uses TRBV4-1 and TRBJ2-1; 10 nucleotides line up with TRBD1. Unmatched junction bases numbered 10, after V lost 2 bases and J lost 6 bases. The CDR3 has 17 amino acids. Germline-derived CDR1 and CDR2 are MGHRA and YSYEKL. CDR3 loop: CASSQRPGQGSPNEQFF. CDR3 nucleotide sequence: TGCGCCAGCAGCCAACGCCCGGGACAGGGGAGCCCCAATGAGCAGTTCTTC.

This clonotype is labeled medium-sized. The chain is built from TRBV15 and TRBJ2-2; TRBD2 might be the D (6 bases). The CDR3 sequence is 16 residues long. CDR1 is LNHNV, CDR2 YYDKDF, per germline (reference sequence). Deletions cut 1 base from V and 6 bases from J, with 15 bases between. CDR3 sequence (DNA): TGTGCCACCAGCAGAGTTAGCGGCCTAATGTCCGGGGAGCTGTTTTTT. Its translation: CATSRVSGLMSGELFF.

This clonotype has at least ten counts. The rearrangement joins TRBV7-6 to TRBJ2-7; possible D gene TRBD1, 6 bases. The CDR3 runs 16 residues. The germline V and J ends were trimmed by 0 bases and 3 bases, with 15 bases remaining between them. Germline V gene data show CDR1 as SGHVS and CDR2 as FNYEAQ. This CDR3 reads CASSLAEDTGFYEQYF. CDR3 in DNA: TGTGCCAGCAGCTTAGCTGAAGATACAGGGTTCTACGAGCAGTACTTC.

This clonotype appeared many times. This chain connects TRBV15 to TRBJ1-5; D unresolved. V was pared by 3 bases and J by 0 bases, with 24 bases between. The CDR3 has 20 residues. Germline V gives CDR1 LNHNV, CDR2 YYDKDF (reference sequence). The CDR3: CATSSGVGVRGPYSNQPQHF. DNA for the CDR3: TGTGCCACCAGCAGTGGGGTCGGGGTCCGCGGACCCTATAGCAATCAGCCCCAGCATTTT.

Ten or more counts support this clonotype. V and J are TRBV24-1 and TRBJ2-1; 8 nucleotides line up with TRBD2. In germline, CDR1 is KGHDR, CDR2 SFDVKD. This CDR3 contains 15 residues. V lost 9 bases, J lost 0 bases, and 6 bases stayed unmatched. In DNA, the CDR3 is TGTGCCACCGCCGGGAGGGCGACCTCCTACAATGAGCAGTTCTTC. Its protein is CATAGRATSYNEQFF.

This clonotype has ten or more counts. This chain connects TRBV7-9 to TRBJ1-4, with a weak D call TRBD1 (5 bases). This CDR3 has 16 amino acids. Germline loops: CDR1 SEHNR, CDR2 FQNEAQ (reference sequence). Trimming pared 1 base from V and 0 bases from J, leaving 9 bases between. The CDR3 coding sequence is TGTGCCAGCAGCTTAGGGGGGAATCCAACTAATGAAAAACTGTTTTTT. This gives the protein CASSLGGNPTNEKLFF.

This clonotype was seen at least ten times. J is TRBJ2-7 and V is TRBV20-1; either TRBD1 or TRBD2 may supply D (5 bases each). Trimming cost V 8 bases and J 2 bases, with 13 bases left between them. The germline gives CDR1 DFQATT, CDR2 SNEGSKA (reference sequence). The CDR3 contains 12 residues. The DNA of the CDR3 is TGCAGTTTTTGGGACCGAACCTACGAGCAGTACTTC. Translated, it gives CSFWDRTYEQYF.

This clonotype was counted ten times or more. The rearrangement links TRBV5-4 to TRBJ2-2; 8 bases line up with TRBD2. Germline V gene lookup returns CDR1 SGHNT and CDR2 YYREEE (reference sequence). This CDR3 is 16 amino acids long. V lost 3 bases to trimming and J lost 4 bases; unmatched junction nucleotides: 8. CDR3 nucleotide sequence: TGTGCCAGCAGCTCGGACAGACTAGCGAGCACCGGGGAGCTGTTTTTT. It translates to CASSSDRLASTGELFF.

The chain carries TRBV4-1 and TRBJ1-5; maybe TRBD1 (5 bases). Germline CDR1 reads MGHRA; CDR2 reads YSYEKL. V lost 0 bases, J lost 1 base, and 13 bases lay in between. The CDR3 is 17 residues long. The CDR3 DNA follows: TGCGCCAGCAGCCAAGATTGGGGGAGGTTGAGCAATCAGCCCCAGCATTTT. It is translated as CASSQDWGRLSNQPQHF.

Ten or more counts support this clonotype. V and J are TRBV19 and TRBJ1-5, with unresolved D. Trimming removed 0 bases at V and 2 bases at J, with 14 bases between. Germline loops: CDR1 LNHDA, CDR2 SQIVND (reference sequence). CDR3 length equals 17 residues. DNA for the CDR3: TGTGCCAGTAGTATAGATCGACGGGAGCCAGGCAATCAGCCCCAGCATTTT. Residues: CASSIDRREPGNQPQHF.

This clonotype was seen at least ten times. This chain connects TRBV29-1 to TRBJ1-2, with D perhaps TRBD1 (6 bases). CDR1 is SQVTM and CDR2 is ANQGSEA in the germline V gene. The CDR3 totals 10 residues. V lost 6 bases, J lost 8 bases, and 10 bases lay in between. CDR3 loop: CSVDTGGYTF. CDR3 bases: TGCAGCGTAGACACAGGGGGCTACACCTTC.

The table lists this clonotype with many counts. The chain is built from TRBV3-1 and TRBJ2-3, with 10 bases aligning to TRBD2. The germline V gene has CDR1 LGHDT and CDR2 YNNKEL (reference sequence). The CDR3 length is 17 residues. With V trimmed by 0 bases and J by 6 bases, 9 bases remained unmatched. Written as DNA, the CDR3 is TGTGCCAGCAGCCAAGAGTTGACTCTAGCGGGAGAGGATACGCAGTATTTT. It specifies CASSQELTLAGEDTQYF.

DNA for the CDR3: TGTGCCAGCAGTCCTACAGGGGACCCGGTGAAGACCCAGTACTTC. Protein sequence: CASSPTGDPVKTQYF. The V gene is TRBV7-2, the J gene TRBJ2-5; 7 nucleotides match TRBD1. The CDR3 is 15 amino acids. Germline V gene sequence: CDR1 SGHTA, CDR2 FQGNSA. J lost 6 bases, V lost 6 bases, and 13 bases had no gene match.

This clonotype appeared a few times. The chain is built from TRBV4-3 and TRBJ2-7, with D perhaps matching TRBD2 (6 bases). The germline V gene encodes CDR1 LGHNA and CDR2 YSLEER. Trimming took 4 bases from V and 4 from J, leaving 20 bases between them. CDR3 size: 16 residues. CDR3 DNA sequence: TGCGCCAGCAGCCCTTTAGGGACTCCAGGATCTTACGAGCAGTACTTC. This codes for CASSPLGTPGSYEQYF.

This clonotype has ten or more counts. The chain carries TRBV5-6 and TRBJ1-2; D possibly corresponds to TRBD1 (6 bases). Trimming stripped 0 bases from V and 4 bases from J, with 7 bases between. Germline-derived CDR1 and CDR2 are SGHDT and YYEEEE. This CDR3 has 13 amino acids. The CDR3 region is CASSLGTAYGYTF. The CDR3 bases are TGTGCCAGCAGCTTGGGGACAGCCTATGGCTACACCTTC.

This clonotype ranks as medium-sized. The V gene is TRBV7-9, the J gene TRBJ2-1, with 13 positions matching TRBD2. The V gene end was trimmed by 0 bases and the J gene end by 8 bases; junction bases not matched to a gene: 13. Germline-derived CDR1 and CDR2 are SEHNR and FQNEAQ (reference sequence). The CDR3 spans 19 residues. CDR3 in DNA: TGTGCCAGCAGCTTAGCCGATTTCAGACTAGCGGGAGGCTTCTATGAGCAGTTCTTC. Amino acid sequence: CASSLADFRLAGGFYEQFF. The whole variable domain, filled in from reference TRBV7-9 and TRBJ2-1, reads DTGVSQNPRHKITKRGQNVTFRCDPISEHNRLYWYRQTLGQGPEFLTYFQNEAQLEKSRLLSDRFSAERPKGSFSTLEIQRTEQGDSAMYLCASSLADFRLAGGFYEQFFGPGTRLTVL.

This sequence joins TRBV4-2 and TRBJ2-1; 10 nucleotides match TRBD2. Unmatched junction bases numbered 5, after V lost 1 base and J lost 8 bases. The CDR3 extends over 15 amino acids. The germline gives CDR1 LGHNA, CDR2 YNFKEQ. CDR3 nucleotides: TGTGCCAGCAGCCAAGGAGCGGGGGGGCTTGATGAGCAGTTCTTC. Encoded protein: CASSQGAGGLDEQFF.

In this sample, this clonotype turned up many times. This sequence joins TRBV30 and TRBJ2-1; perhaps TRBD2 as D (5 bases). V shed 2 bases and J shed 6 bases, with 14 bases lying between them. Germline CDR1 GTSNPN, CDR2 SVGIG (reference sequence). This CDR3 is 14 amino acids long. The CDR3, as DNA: TGTGCCTGGAGTTATCGGCTAGCTCGCAATGAGCAGTTCTTC. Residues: CAWSYRLARNEQFF.

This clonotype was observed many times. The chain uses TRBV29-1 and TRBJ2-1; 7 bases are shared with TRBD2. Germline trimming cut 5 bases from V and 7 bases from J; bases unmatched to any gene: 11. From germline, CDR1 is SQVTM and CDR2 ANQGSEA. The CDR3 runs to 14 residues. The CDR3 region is CSVLIGGEGNEQFF. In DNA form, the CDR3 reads TGCAGCGTTCTTATAGGCGGGGAGGGGAATGAGCAGTTCTTC.

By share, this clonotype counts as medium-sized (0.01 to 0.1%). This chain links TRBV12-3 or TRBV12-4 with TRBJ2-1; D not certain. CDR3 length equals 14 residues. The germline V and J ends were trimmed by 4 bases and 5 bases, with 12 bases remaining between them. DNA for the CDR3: TGTGCCAGCAGTTACTTCTCCCCGGACAATGAGCAGTTCTTC. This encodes CASSYFSPDNEQFF.

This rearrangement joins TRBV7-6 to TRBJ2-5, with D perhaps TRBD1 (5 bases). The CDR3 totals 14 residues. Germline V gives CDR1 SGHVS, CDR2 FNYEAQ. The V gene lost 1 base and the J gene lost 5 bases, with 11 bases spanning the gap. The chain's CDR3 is CASSLGGVLETQYF. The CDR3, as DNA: TGTGCCAGCAGCTTAGGGGGCGTGTTGGAGACCCAGTACTTC. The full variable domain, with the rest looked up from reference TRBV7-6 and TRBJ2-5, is GAGVSQSPRYKVTKRGQDVALRCDPISGHVSLYWYRQALGQGPEFLTYFNYEAQQDKSGLPNDRFSAERPEGSISTLTIQRTEQRDSAMYRCASSLGGVLETQYFGPGTRLLVL.

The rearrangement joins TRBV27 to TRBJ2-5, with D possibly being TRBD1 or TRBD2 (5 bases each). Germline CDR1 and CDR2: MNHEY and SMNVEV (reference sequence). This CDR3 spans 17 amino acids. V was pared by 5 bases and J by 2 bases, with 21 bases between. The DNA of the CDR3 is TGTGCCAGCAGTCTACTTGGGGGTGAGGGATTACAAGAGACCCAGTACTTC. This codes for CASSLLGGEGLQETQYF.

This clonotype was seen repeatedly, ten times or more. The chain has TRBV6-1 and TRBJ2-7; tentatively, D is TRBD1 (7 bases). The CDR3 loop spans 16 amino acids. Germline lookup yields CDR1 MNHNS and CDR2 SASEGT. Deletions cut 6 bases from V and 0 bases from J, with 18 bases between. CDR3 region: CASSQWAGGSSYEQYF. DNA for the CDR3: TGTGCCAGCAGCCAATGGGCAGGGGGGAGCTCCTACGAGCAGTACTTC.

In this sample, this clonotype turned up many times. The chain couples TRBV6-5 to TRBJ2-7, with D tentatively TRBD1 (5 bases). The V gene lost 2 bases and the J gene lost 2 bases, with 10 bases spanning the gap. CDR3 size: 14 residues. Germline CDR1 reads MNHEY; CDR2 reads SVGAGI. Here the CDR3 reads CASSYNRNPYEQYF. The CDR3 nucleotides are TGTGCCAGCAGTTACAACAGGAACCCCTACGAGCAGTACTTC.

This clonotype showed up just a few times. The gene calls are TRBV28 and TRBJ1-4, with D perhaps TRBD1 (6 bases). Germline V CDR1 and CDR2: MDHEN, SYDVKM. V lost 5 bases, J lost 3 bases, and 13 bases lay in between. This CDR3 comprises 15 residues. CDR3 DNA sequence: TGTGCCAGCAGTCCCTTGAGACAGGCTAATGAAAAACTGTTTTTT. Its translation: CASSPLRQANEKLFF. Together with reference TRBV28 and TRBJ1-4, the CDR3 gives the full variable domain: DVKVTQSSRYLVKRTGEKVFLECVQDMDHENMFWYRQDPGLGLRLIYFSYDVKMKEKGDIPEGYSVSREKKERFSLILESASTNQTSMYLCASSPLRQANEKLFFGSGTQLSVL.

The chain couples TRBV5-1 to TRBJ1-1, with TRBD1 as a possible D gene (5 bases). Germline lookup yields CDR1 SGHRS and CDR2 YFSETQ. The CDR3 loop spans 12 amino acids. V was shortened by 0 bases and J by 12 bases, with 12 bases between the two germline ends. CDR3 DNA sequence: TGCGCCAGCAGCTTGGGGGGGATCTCGACTTTCTTT. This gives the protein CASSLGGISTFF. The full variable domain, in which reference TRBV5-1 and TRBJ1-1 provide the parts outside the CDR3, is KAGVTQTPRYLIKTRGQQVTLSCSPISGHRSVSWYQQTPGQGLQFLFEYFSETQRNKGNFPGRFSGRQFSNSRSEMNVSTLELGDSALYLCASSLGGISTFFGQGTRLTVV.

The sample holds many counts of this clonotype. The CDR3 DNA is TGTGCCAGCAGTACCGGGACTAGCGGCTACAGGGACGAGCAGTACTTC. As protein: CASSTGTSGYRDEQYF. The chain employs TRBV12-3 or TRBV12-4 and TRBJ2-7; 11 bases are a match to TRBD2. This CDR3 has 16 residues. The V segment lost 5 bases and the J segment 5 bases; nucleotides outside the gene matches: 11.

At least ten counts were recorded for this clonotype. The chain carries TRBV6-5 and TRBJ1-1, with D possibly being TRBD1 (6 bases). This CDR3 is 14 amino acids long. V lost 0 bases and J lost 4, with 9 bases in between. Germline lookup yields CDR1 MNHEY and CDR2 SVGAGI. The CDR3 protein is CASSYSGRGTEAFF. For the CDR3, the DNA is TGTGCCAGCAGTTACTCGGGCAGGGGCACTGAAGCTTTCTTT.